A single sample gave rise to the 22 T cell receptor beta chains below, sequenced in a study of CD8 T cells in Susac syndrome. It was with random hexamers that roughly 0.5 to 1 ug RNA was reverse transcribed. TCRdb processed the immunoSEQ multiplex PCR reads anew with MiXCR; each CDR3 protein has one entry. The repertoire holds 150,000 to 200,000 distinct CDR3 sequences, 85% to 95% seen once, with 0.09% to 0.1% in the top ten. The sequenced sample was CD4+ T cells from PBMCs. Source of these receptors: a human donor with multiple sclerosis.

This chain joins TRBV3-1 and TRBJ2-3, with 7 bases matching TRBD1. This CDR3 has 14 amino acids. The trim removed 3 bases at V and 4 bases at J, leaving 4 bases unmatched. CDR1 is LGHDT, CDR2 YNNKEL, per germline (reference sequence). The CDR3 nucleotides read TGTGCCAGCAGCCAGGCTACAGGGGCAGATACGCAGTATTTT. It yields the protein CASSQATGADTQYF.

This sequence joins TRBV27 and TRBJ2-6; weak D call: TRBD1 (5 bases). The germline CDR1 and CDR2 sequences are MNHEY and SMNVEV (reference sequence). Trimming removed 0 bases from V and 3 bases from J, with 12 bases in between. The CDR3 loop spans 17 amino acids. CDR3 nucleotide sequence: TGTGCCAGCAGTTTATCGGCCAGGGTAGGTGGGGCCAACGTCCTGACTTTC. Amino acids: CASSLSARVGGANVLTF. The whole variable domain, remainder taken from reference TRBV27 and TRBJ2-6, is EAQVTQNPRYLITVTGKKLTVTCSQNMNHEYMSWYRQDPGLGLRQIYYSMNVEVTDKGDVPEGYKVSRKEKRNFPLILESPSPNQTSLYFCASSLSARVGGANVLTFGAGSRLTVL.

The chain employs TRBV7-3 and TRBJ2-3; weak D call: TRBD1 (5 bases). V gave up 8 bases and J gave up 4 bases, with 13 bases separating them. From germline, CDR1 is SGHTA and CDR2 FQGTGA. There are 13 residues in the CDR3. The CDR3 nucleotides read TGTGCCAGCGGGCAGGGTGGCCCAGATACGCAGTATTTT. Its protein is CASGQGGPDTQYF.

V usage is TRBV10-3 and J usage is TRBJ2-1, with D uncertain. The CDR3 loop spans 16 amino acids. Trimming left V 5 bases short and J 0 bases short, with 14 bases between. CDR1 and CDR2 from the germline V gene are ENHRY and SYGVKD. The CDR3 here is CAISKHSSSSYNEQFF. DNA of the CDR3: TGTGCCATCAGTAAACACAGTTCGAGCTCCTACAATGAGCAGTTCTTC.

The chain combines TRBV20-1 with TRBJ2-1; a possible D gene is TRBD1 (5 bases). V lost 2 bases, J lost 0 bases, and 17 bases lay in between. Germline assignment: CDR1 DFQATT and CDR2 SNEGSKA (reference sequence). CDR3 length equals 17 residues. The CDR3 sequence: CSARNLRGSLSYNEQFF. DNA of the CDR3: TGCAGTGCTAGAAATTTAAGGGGCTCGCTCTCCTACAATGAGCAGTTCTTC.

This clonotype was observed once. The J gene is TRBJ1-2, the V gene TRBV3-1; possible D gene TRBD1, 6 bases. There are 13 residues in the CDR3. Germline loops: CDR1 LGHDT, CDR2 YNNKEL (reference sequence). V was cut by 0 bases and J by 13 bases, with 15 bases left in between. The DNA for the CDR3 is TGTGCCAGCAGCCAAGAGTCAAGGGGCAGGGGCACCTTC. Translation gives CASSQESRGRGTF.

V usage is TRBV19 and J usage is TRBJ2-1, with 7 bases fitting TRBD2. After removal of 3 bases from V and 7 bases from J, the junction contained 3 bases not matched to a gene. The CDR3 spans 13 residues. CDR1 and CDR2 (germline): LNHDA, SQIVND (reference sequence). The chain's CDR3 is CASSMRGRNEQFF. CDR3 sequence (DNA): TGTGCCAGTAGTATGCGGGGGAGGAATGAGCAGTTCTTC. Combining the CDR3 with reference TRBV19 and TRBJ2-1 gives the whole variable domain DGGITQSPKYLFRKEGQNVTLSCEQNLNHDAMYWYRQDPGQGLRLIYYSQIVNDFQKGDIAEGYSVSREKKESFPLTVTSAQKNPTAFYLCASSMRGRNEQFFGPGTRLTVL.

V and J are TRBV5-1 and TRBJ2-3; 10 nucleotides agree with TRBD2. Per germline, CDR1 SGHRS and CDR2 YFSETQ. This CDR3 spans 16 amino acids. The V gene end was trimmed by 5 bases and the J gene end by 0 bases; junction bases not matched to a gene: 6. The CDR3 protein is CASRPSGGRSTDTQYF. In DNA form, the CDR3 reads TGCGCCAGCAGGCCTAGCGGGGGCCGGAGCACAGATACGCAGTATTTT.

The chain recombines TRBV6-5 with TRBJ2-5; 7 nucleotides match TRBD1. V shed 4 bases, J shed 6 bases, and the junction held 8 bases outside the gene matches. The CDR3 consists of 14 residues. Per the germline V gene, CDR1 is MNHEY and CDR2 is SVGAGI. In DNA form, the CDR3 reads TGTGCCAGCAGTTCCCTAGGACAGGTGAAGACCCAGTACTTC. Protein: CASSSLGQVKTQYF.

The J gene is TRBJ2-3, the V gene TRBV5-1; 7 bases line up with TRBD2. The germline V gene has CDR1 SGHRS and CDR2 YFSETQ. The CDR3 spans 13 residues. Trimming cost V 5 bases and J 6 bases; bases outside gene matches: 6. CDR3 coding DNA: TGCGCCAGCAGTGGCGGGGGTGAGGATACGCAGTATTTT. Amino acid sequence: CASSGGGEDTQYF.

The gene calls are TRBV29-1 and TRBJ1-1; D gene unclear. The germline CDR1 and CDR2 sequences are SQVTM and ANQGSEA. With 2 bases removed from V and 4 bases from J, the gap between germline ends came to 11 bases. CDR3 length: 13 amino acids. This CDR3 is CSVEQVIGTEAFF. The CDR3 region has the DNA TGCAGCGTTGAACAGGTAATCGGCACTGAAGCTTTCTTT.

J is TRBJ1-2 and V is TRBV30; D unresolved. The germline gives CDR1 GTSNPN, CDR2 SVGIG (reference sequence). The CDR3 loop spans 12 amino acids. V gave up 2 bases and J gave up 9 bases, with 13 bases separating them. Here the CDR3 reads CAWSILGSSYTF. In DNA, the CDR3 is TGTGCCTGGAGTATCCTAGGGTCCAGCTACACCTTC.

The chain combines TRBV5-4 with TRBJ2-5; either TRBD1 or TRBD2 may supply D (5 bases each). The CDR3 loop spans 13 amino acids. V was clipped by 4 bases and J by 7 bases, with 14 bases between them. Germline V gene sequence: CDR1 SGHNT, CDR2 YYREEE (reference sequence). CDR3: CASSLGEWGTQYF. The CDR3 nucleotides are TGTGCCAGCAGCCTGGGGGAGTGGGGGACCCAGTACTTC.

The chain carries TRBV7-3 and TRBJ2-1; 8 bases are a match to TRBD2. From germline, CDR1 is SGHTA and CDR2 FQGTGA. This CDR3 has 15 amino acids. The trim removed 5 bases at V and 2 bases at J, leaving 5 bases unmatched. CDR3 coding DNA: TGTGCCAGCAGCAGAACGGGGGGGACCTACAATGAGCAGTTCTTC. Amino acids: CASSRTGGTYNEQFF.

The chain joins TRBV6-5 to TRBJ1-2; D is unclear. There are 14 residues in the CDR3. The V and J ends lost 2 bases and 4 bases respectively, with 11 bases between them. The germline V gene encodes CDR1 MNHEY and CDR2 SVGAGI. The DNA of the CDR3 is TGTGCCAGCAGTTACGCTCCCCCGGGCTATGGCTACACCTTC. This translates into CASSYAPPGYGYTF.

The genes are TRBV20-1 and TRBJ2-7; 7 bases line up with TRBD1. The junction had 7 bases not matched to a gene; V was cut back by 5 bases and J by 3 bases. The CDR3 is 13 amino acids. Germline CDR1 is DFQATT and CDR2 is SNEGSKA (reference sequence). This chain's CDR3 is CSASRDRLYEQYF. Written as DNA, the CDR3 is TGCAGTGCTTCTCGGGACAGACTCTACGAGCAGTACTTC.

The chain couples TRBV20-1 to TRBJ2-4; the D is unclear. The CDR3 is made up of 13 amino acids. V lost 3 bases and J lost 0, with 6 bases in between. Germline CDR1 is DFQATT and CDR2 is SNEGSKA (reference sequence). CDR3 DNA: TGCAGTGCTAGGACTTTAGCCAAAAACATTCAGTACTTC. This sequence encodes CSARTLAKNIQYF.

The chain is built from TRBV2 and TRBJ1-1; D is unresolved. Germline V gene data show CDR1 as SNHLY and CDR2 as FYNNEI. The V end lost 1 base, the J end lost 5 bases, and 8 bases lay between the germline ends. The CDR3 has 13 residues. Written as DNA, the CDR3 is TGTGCCAGCAGTGAAGAGGTGACGACTGAAGCTTTCTTT. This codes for CASSEEVTTEAFF.

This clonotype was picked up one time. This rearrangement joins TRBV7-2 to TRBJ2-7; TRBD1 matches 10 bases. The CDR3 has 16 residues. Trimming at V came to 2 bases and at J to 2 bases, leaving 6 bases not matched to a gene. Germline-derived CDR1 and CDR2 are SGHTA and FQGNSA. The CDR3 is CASSLTSGTGAYEQYF. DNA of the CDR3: TGTGCCAGCAGCTTAACGTCCGGGACAGGGGCCTACGAGCAGTACTTC. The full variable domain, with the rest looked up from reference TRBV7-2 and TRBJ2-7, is GAGVSQSPSNKVTEKGKDVELRCDPISGHTALYWYRQSLGQGLEFLIYFQGNSAPDKSGLPSDRFSAERTGGSVSTLTIQRTQQEDSAVYLCASSLTSGTGAYEQYFGPGTRLTVT.

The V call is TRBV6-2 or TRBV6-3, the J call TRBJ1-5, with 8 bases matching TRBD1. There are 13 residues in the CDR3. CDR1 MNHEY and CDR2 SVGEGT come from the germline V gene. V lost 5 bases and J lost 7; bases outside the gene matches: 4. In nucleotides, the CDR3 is TGTGCCAGCAGTCACAGGGGGGGACAGCCCCAGCATTTT. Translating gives CASSHRGGQPQHF.

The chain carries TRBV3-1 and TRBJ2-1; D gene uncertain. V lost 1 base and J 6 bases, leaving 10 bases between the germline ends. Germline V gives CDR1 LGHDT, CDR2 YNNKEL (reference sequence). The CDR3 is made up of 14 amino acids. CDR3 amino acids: CASSQGLGSNEQFF. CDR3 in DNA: TGTGCCAGCAGCCAAGGATTAGGGTCCAATGAGCAGTTCTTC.

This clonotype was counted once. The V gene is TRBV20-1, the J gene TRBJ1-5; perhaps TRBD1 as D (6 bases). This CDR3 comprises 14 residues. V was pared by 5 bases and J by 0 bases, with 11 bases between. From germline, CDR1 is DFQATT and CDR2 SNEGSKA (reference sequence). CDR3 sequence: CSAAQGYSNQPQHF. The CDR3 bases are TGCAGTGCTGCACAGGGTTATAGCAATCAGCCCCAGCATTTT.